One sample yielded the 18 T cell receptor beta chains listed below, sequenced in a study of identical twins. MiXCR was run by TCRdb on the 5' RACE reads, yielding one entry per CDR3 protein. Among 1.5 million to 2 million distinct CDR3 sequences listed, roughly 35% were seen once. Material for sequencing was cord blood. The receptors originated from a newborn girl in good health.

This chain connects TRBV5-1 to TRBJ2-1, with 7 bases fitting TRBD2. Per germline, CDR1 SGHRS and CDR2 YFSETQ. There are 18 residues in the CDR3. Germline trimming cut 4 bases from V and 3 bases from J; bases unmatched to any gene: 16. The CDR3 DNA is TGCGCCAGCAGCCTTCCGGGACTACCAACCCCCGGCTACAATGAGCAGTTCTTC. The encoded protein is CASSLPGLPTPGYNEQFF.

The rearrangement uses TRBV5-1 and TRBJ2-2; D is undetermined. The CDR3 loop spans 15 amino acids. V was pared by 2 bases and J by 6 bases, with 14 bases between. CDR1 is SGHRS, CDR2 YFSETQ, per germline. The CDR3 sequence is CASSFEKLASGELFF. The CDR3 coding sequence is TGCGCCAGCAGCTTTGAGAAATTGGCGTCCGGGGAGCTGTTTTTT.

This clonotype was counted only a few times. The J gene is TRBJ1-5, the V gene TRBV20-1; no clear D. This CDR3 is 12 amino acids long. V gave up 5 bases and J gave up 4 bases, with 9 bases separating them. CDR1 is DFQATT and CDR2 is SNEGSKA in the germline V gene (reference sequence). The chain's CDR3 is CSAWQENQPQHF. In DNA form, the CDR3 reads TGCAGTGCTTGGCAGGAGAATCAGCCCCAGCATTTT.

This clonotype turned up a few times. The chain uses TRBV4-1 and TRBJ2-7, with D unclear. Trimming stripped 1 base from V and 2 bases from J, with 9 bases between. The germline CDR1 and CDR2 sequences are MGHRA and YSYEKL. There are 14 residues in the CDR3. CDR3 DNA sequence: TGCGCCAGCAGCCAAGGGGTCAGTACCTACGAGCAGTACTTC. Its protein product is CASSQGVSTYEQYF.

A word on this clonotype: One end of the junction does not line up with germline, which may come from a read error. The rearrangement links TRBV12-3 or TRBV12-4 to TRBJ1-1, with D hard to call. This CDR3 spans 12 amino acids. In DNA form, the CDR3 reads TGTGCCAGCAGTCAACTAAACACTGAAGTTTTCTTT. This sequence encodes CASSQLNTEVFF.

This clonotype was seen only a few times. V usage is TRBV3-1 and J usage is TRBJ2-1; a possible D gene is TRBD1 (6 bases). The V gene's germline CDR1 is LGHDT and CDR2 YNNKEL (reference sequence). Trimming removed 4 bases at V and 3 bases at J, with 16 bases between. CDR3 size: 16 residues. The CDR3 DNA follows: TGTGCCAGCAGCCCCCGGGTCAGGGGCAGCTACAATGAGCAGTTCTTC. It is translated as CASSPRVRGSYNEQFF.

A few counts support this clonotype. J is TRBJ1-2 and V is TRBV9, with 8 bases aligning to TRBD1. Unmatched junction bases numbered 5, after V lost 0 bases and J lost 4 bases. CDR3 length: 15 amino acids. The germline V gene has CDR1 SGDLS and CDR2 YYNGEE. The CDR3 protein is CASSVETGAGYGYTF. DNA for the CDR3: TGTGCCAGCAGCGTAGAGACAGGGGCTGGCTATGGCTACACCTTC.

The chain employs TRBV12-3 or TRBV12-4 and TRBJ2-6; 8 bases are shared with TRBD2. CDR3 length: 20 amino acids. The V segment lost 2 bases and the J segment 4 bases; nucleotides outside the gene matches: 16. In DNA form, the CDR3 reads TGTGCCAGCAGTTTAATGGGCAAGGGACTAGTCCTTTCAGGGGCCAACGTCCTGACTTTC. Its protein product is CASSLMGKGLVLSGANVLTF.

This sequence joins TRBV20-1 and TRBJ2-5; TRBD1 matches at 9 bases. The CDR3 contains 15 residues. Trimming cost V 5 bases and J 0 bases; bases outside gene matches: 7. Germline-derived CDR1 and CDR2 are DFQATT and SNEGSKA (reference sequence). Here the CDR3 reads CSAGPGTGNQETQYF. The CDR3 nucleotides are TGCAGTGCTGGCCCTGGGACAGGGAACCAAGAGACCCAGTACTTC.

The V gene is TRBV20-1, the J gene TRBJ1-2; no definite D call. There are 13 residues in the CDR3. CDR1 and CDR2 from the germline V gene are DFQATT and SNEGSKA (reference sequence). Deletions cut 0 bases from V and 5 bases from J, with 10 bases between. CDR3: CSARDHGSYGYTF. DNA for the CDR3: TGCAGTGCTAGAGATCACGGTTCGTATGGCTACACCTTC.

This clonotype has just a few counts. CDR3 loop: CSARDSAAGTTYGYTF. The CDR3 DNA reads TGCAGTGCTAGAGATTCTGCCGCCGGGACGACCTATGGCTACACCTTC. This chain links TRBV20-1 with TRBJ1-2; a possible D gene is TRBD1 (5 bases). The CDR3 spans 16 residues. Germline V CDR1 and CDR2: DFQATT, SNEGSKA (reference sequence). Trimming stripped 0 bases from V and 4 bases from J, with 18 bases between.

The rearrangement uses TRBV6-6 and TRBJ2-1; D is ambiguous. Trimming pared 2 bases from V and 0 bases from J, leaving 11 bases between. Germline loops: CDR1 MNHNY, CDR2 SVGAGI (reference sequence). The CDR3 runs 16 residues. The CDR3: CASSYAETYSYNEQFF. CDR3 bases: TGTGCCAGCAGTTACGCGGAAACCTACTCCTACAATGAGCAGTTCTTC.

The table lists this clonotype with a few counts. The rearrangement joins TRBV5-1 to TRBJ2-7; D perhaps matches TRBD2 (6 bases). This CDR3 spans 15 amino acids. In germline, CDR1 is SGHRS, CDR2 YFSETQ. V shed 0 bases and J shed 2 bases, with 12 bases lying between them. The CDR3, as DNA: TGCGCCAGCAGCTTGGGAGGAGGGATTCCCTACGAGCAGTACTTC. Protein sequence: CASSLGGGIPYEQYF.

V usage is TRBV2 and J usage is TRBJ2-3; 8 bases align to TRBD2. The germline V gene has CDR1 SNHLY and CDR2 FYNNEI. Germline trimming cut 11 bases from V and 1 base from J; bases unmatched to any gene: 8. CDR3 size: 14 residues. The CDR3 is CAPSRSGGTDTQYF. The CDR3 DNA sequence: TGTGCCCCCAGCCGTAGCGGGGGCACAGATACGCAGTATTTT.

V and J are TRBV27 and TRBJ2-3; 10 bases match TRBD2. The CDR3 spans 17 residues. The V segment lost 5 bases and the J segment 2 bases; nucleotides outside the gene matches: 10. Germline CDR1 and CDR2: MNHEY and SMNVEV (reference sequence). CDR3 region: CASSPTTSGFYTDTQYF. CDR3 DNA sequence: TGTGCCAGCAGTCCCACGACTAGCGGGTTCTACACAGATACGCAGTATTTT.

This CDR3 is CATRTKGYEQYF. DNA for the CDR3: TGTGCCACGAGGACTAAGGGCTACGAGCAGTACTTC. This rearrangement joins TRBV7-2 to TRBJ2-7, with D perhaps TRBD2 (6 bases). CDR3 length equals 12 residues. The V end was cut by 10 bases, the J end by 3 bases, with 13 bases between. Germline CDR1 SGHTA, CDR2 FQGNSA.

This clonotype has just a few counts. The V call is TRBV5-1, the J call TRBJ1-2, with D perhaps TRBD1 (6 bases). Between the trimmed V and J ends, which lost 1 base and 5 bases, there was a span of 12 bases. The germline gives CDR1 SGHRS, CDR2 YFSETQ. The CDR3 sequence is 14 residues long. The CDR3: CASSLQQGRYGYTF. The CDR3 DNA sequence: TGCGCCAGCAGCTTGCAGCAGGGGCGATATGGCTACACCTTC.

The V and J genes are TRBV21-1 and TRBJ2-1; the table's D call, TRBD1, has no DNA check behind it. TRBV21-1 is flagged as a pseudogene. This CDR3 is 17 amino acids long. CDR3 in amino acids: CASSKVGRGQTYNEQFF. Here the CDR3 DNA reads TGTGCCAGCAGCAAAGTCGGGCGGGGGCAAACCTACAATGAGCAGTTCTTC.